This T cell receptor beta chain was identified during a study of Graves' ophthalmopathy and Graves' hyperthyroidism (dated by TCRdb to the late 2010s). A note on the overall study: Peripheral blood samples were taken at the time of initial diagnosis, before any treatment was given. TCR beta repertoire signatures were used to distinguish Graves' ophthalmopathy from Graves' hyperthyroidism and to predict progression to ophthalmopathy. In total, 135 blood samples were TCR-sequenced: roughly 45 ophthalmopathy, approximately 80 hyperthyroidism and approximately 17 hyperthyroidism-to-ophthalmopathy patients. To explore V-J signatures that separate ophthalmopathy from hyperthyroidism, a discovery set of fewer than 110 patients was enrolled, consisting of about 45 with ophthalmopathy and some 56 with stable hyperthyroidism. An independent validation cohort was composed of fewer than 20 hyperthyroidism patients and over 15 patients who later progressed from hyperthyroidism to ophthalmopathy. In about 6 hyperthyroidism patients, T-cell repertoires of thyroid tissue and blood were compared. Following sample collection, hyperthyroidism patients were given methimazole at a starting dose of 30 mg daily, and ophthalmopathy patients were given high-dose intravenous methylprednisolone. The approximately 90 discovery patients were divided at random into training and test sets in a 7:3 ratio. The paper as a whole reports these results and caveats: Among expanded thyroid clonotypes with frequency above 0.001, most also showed up in blood, which suggests that blood repertoires may reflect the thyroid immune response. In cross-validation, the 13-signature model distinguished ophthalmopathy from stable hyperthyroidism with 85% to 90% sensitivity and about 84% specificity, and in the test set the corresponding values were approximately 80% and 75%. In validation, the model predicted ophthalmopathy progression with about 64% sensitivity and 72.22% specificity; some 13 predicted patients were CT-confirmed with GO in a median of 6.5 months. No statistical method was used to set the sample size in advance, and the investigators knew which group each participant was assigned to.

A patient counted as having stable hyperthyroidism if there was no progression to ophthalmopathy within 18 months of follow-up. Patients with hyperthyroidism were aged 18 to 65 years, had been newly diagnosed, and had a disease duration of less than 2 months. Patients were excluded if they had other autoimmune diseases, uncontrolled infections, pregnancy or lactation. Clinical symptoms, serum thyroxine, TRAb, thyroid ultrasound and orbital computed tomography were used for diagnosis. Ficoll-Paque density gradient centrifugation was used to isolate PBMCs from around 10 ml of fresh peripheral blood. Trizol reagent was used to extract the total RNA, and its quality was then checked on an Agilent 2100 Bioanalyzer. TCR beta CDR3 regions were amplified from RNA transcripts for repertoire sequencing. HTBI primers and the Qiagen OneStep RT-PCR kit were used in a first-round RT-PCR, which was followed by a second-round multiplex PCR, size selection and purification. Sequencing of the libraries was carried out on an Illumina HiSeq2000 in paired-end mode with 100 bp reads. In the paper's pipeline: Reads were processed with SOAPnuke, discarding reads with adapters, uncalled bases, mean Phred below 15, or no exact constant-primer or identifier match. COPE v1.2.5 was used to merge high-quality paired reads. Each unique nucleotide sequence was defined as a clonotype, and clonotypes were aligned to IMGT TRB V, D and J references with MiTCR v1.1. The analysis was limited to V-J combinations with a frequency above 0.0001, which together covered roughly 99% of repertoires. For each V-J combination, a TCR clonal expansion and chaos score was defined as F50 clonal expansion divided by the chaos observed in the TCRdist matrix. Welch's t-statistics and random forest were used to reduce the features to 10 to 15 V-J combinations, which were then used as input to a naive Bayes classifier. The Morisita-Horn index was used to measure how similar the thyroid and blood repertoires were. TCRdb trimmed the raw reads at Q25, called clones with MiXCR and kept productive beta chains. CDR3 protein duplicates are merged, each entry listing the most common genes and DNA. TCRdb, rather than the study authors, made the V and J calls. The sample table shows about 620,000 distinct CDR3 sequences, and 22% are seen once. The ten top clones hold about 6.6% of the sample.

Note on this clonotype: The target of this receptor is not known. It has no much larger one-base neighbor in the sample; base qualities were not kept.

After removal of 5 bases from V and 5 bases from J, the junction retains 11 bases not matched to a gene. The CDR3 numbers 15 residues from cysteine through phenylalanine. This entry keeps only the CDR3 DNA: 45 bases, framed from base 1. Via the germline V gene, CDR1 is MDHEN and CDR2 SYDVKM. The chain couples TRBV28 to TRBJ2-5, with 7 bases aligning to TRBD2. The specimen sequenced was peripheral blood. The sequence came from a woman between 18 and 29 years old with stable Graves' hyperthyroidism. Some clones in this sample may be carry-over from other donors' samples. Donor details come from another sample of the same person, matched by shared clones. The CDR3: CASSEWRLAAETQYF. Read as DNA, the sequence is TGTGCCAGCAGTGAGTGGAGACTAGCAGCGGAGACCCAGTACTTC.